Each of the 28 T cell receptor beta chains below was sequenced from the same sample in a study of blood T cells in healthy people across ages. With a J-beta primer mix and a sample-barcoded 5' primer, a second PCR ran about 7 to 11 cycles. One entry per CDR3 protein, called by TCRdb with MiXCR from the 5' RACE reads. The table records some 900,000 distinct CDR3 sequences, roughly 43% of them present only once. The specimen was blood. The receptors originated from a man aged 25 to 40 in good health.

This clonotype has a count of ten or more. The chain carries TRBV5-1 and TRBJ2-5; 12 bases are a match to TRBD2. This CDR3 comprises 17 residues. Germline CDR1 reads SGHRS; CDR2 reads YFSETQ. The junction had 4 bases not matched to a gene; V was cut back by 0 bases and J by 1 base. CDR3: CASSLGQLAGGQETQYF. In DNA, the CDR3 is TGCGCCAGCAGCTTGGGCCAACTAGCGGGGGGCCAAGAGACCCAGTACTTC.

In regard to this clonotype: It may be a read error: a sequence one base away is much more abundant. The rearrangement joins TRBV4-1 to TRBJ2-7; no firm D call. The CDR3 is 14 amino acids. Germline V gene sequence: CDR1 MGHRA, CDR2 YSYEKL. The DNA of the CDR3 is TGCGCCAGCGGCCAAGAGATCCGAGACTACGAGCAGTACTTC. Translated: CASGQEIRDYEQYF.

This clonotype was counted a few times. The J gene is TRBJ1-1, the V gene TRBV28; TRBD1 matches at 7 bases. The germline CDR1 and CDR2 sequences are MDHEN and SYDVKM. J was trimmed by 4 bases and V by 5 bases; bases with no gene match: 7. This CDR3 spans 14 amino acids. The CDR3 DNA reads as TGTGCCAGCAGTAACGGACAGGCCCCCACTGAAGCTTTCTTT. Its protein product is CASSNGQAPTEAFF.

This chain uses TRBV5-4 with TRBJ2-5; D is unresolved. Per germline, CDR1 SGHNT and CDR2 YYREEE (reference sequence). Trimming stripped 0 bases from V and 1 base from J, with 10 bases between. The CDR3 is 15 residues long. The CDR3: CASSLGGYSQETQYF. The CDR3 nucleotides are TGTGCCAGCAGCTTGGGAGGATACTCCCAAGAGACCCAGTACTTC.

The chain carries TRBV10-3 and TRBJ2-6; either TRBD1 or TRBD2 may fit D (6 bases each). This CDR3 is 16 amino acids long. Germline V gene sequence: CDR1 ENHRY, CDR2 SYGVKD. V lost 6 bases to trimming and J lost 0 bases, with 12 bases between them. In DNA, the CDR3 is TGTGCCATCAGAGGGGGGAGCCCCTCTGGGGCCAACGTCCTGACTTTC. Its translation is CAIRGGSPSGANVLTF.

The V call is TRBV2, the J call TRBJ2-3; D may be TRBD2 (7 bases). Germline V gene sequence: CDR1 SNHLY, CDR2 FYNNEI. The V end lost 5 bases, the J end lost 4 bases, and 19 bases lay between the germline ends. CDR3 size: 16 residues. The CDR3 spells CASSLTWRGGADTQYF. The CDR3, as DNA: TGTGCCAGCAGTCTTACGTGGAGGGGGGGCGCAGATACGCAGTATTTT.

This clonotype was seen many times. This chain uses TRBV4-1 with TRBJ2-7; weak D call: TRBD2 (5 bases). Trimming left V 0 bases short and J 0 bases short, with 6 bases between. This CDR3 comprises 14 residues. Germline loops: CDR1 MGHRA, CDR2 YSYEKL. CDR3 in amino acids: CASSQDEGSYEQYF. In DNA form, the CDR3 reads TGCGCCAGCAGCCAAGATGAGGGCTCCTACGAGCAGTACTTC.

This clonotype appeared a few times. The chain combines TRBV3-1 with TRBJ2-1, with 8 bases matching TRBD2. Germline CDR1 reads LGHDT; CDR2 reads YNNKEL (reference sequence). V shed 4 bases and J 4 bases; nucleotides not matched to a gene: 9. CDR3 length: 16 amino acids. DNA for the CDR3: TGTGCCAGCAGCCGTTCGGTAGCGGGGCGGTACAATGAGCAGTTCTTC. Translation gives CASSRSVAGRYNEQFF.

This clonotype turned up a few times. The V and J genes are TRBV12-3 or TRBV12-4 and TRBJ1-1; TRBD1 aligns across 8 bases. The junction had 3 bases not matched to a gene; V was cut back by 6 bases and J by 3 bases. The CDR3 runs to 13 residues. The CDR3 here is CASSQGADTEAFF. CDR3 DNA: TGTGCCAGCAGCCAGGGGGCGGACACTGAAGCTTTCTTT.

The chain has TRBV25-1 and TRBJ1-2, with D perhaps matching TRBD1 (6 bases). The CDR3 covers 14 residues. Germline V gene lookup returns CDR1 MGHDK and CDR2 SYGVNS. The V gene lost 4 bases and the J gene lost 5 bases, with 14 bases spanning the gap. The CDR3 is CASSGEGGYYGYTF. CDR3 DNA sequence: TGTGCCAGCAGTGGAGAGGGGGGCTATTATGGCTACACCTTC.

There are a few counts of this clonotype. V and J are TRBV10-3 and TRBJ2-3; 8 nucleotides align to TRBD2. The germline V gene has CDR1 ENHRY and CDR2 SYGVKD. The length of the CDR3 is 14 residues. With 7 bases clipped from V and 1 base from J, the junction kept 4 bases outside the gene matches. DNA for the CDR3: TGTGCCATCACTCTTAGCGGGGGCACAGATACGCAGTATTTT. Amino acids: CAITLSGGTDTQYF.

This clonotype was counted many times. This chain links TRBV12-3 or TRBV12-4 with TRBJ2-2; unclear D gene. This CDR3 has 12 residues. The V and J ends lost 1 base and 3 bases respectively, with 0 bases between them. CDR3 protein: CASSLDTGELFF. The CDR3 bases are TGTGCCAGCAGTTTAGACACCGGGGAGCTGTTTTTT.

The gene calls are TRBV27 and TRBJ1-1; 8 bases are shared with TRBD1. This CDR3 is built from 13 residues. Germline assignment: CDR1 MNHEY and CDR2 SMNVEV (reference sequence). Unmatched junction bases numbered 7, after V lost 8 bases and J lost 5 bases. CDR3 in amino acids: CASAQGGRTEAFF. The CDR3 bases are TGTGCCAGCGCACAGGGGGGGCGGACTGAAGCTTTCTTT.

This clonotype was seen at least ten times. This chain joins TRBV7-6 and TRBJ2-7; 8 bases fit TRBD1. Germline lookup yields CDR1 SGHVS and CDR2 FNYEAQ. J gave up 2 bases and V 6 bases, and 6 bases lay outside the gene matches. The CDR3 has 14 residues. CDR3 sequence (DNA): TGTGCCAGCAGTTTGGGGACAGGCCCCTACGAGCAGTACTTC. Protein sequence: CASSLGTGPYEQYF.

This chain connects TRBV7-2 to TRBJ2-7; D unclear. The V end lost 0 bases, the J end lost 0 bases, and 9 bases lay between the germline ends. Germline CDR1 reads SGHTA; CDR2 reads FQGNSA. This CDR3 spans 15 amino acids. This CDR3 reads CASSLAWGLSYEQYF. In DNA, the CDR3 is TGTGCCAGCAGCTTAGCGTGGGGTCTCTCCTACGAGCAGTACTTC. Full variable domain (remainder filled in from reference TRBV7-2 and TRBJ2-7): GAGVSQSPSNKVTEKGKDVELRCDPISGHTALYWYRQSLGQGLEFLIYFQGNSAPDKSGLPSDRFSAERTGGSVSTLTIQRTQQEDSAVYLCASSLAWGLSYEQYFGPGTRLTVT.

This clonotype came up a few times. The chain employs TRBV20-1 and TRBJ2-7; D is undetermined. The CDR3 consists of 16 residues. With 0 bases removed from V and 0 bases from J, the gap between germline ends came to 15 bases. The germline V gene encodes CDR1 DFQATT and CDR2 SNEGSKA (reference sequence). CDR3 sequence: CSARDRKLTSSYEQYF. The CDR3 coding sequence is TGCAGTGCTAGAGATCGGAAACTCACAAGCTCCTACGAGCAGTACTTC.

This clonotype was recorded once. Compared with germline, one end of the junction differs, possibly owing to a read error. J is TRBJ2-3 and V is TRBV6-8, with D possibly being TRBD2 (5 bases). The CDR3 consists of 16 residues. Germline V lookup: CDR1 MNHGY, CDR2 SAAAGT. The chain's CDR3 is CVSSYSTNRPADTQYF. The CDR3, as DNA: TGTGTCAGCAGTTACTCGACTAACCGACCCGCAGATACGCAGTATTTT.

This clonotype was found a few times. The chain employs TRBV27 and TRBJ1-5; D unresolved. V lost 4 bases, J lost 7 bases, and 11 bases lay in between. The CDR3 consists of 13 residues. CDR1 and CDR2 (germline): MNHEY, SMNVEV (reference sequence). For the CDR3, the DNA is TGTGCCAGCAGTTCAGTCATTCAGCAGCCCCAGCATTTT. Translating it yields CASSSVIQQPQHF.

This clonotype appeared once. The chain links TRBV12-3 or TRBV12-4 to TRBJ2-7, with D perhaps matching TRBD1 (6 bases). The CDR3 is 13 residues long. Trimming shortened V by 6 bases and J by 10 bases, and 19 bases separated the two germline ends. This CDR3 is CASRGTPSGTQYF. CDR3 DNA: TGTGCCAGCAGGGGGACACCTTCGGGAACCCAGTACTTC.

Only a few counts were recorded for this clonotype. The chain links TRBV6-5 to TRBJ1-2, with D maybe TRBD1 (5 bases). This CDR3 spans 14 amino acids. Trimming took 6 bases from V and 4 from J, leaving 15 bases between them. In germline, CDR1 is MNHEY, CDR2 SVGAGI. The CDR3 loop reads CASSRRQPFYGYTF. CDR3 nucleotide sequence: TGTGCCAGCAGCCGTCGACAGCCCTTCTATGGCTACACCTTC.

The chain is built from TRBV29-1 and TRBJ2-3; tentatively, D is TRBD1 (5 bases). V shed 2 bases and J shed 1 base, with 10 bases lying between them. CDR3 length: 14 residues. Germline V gene sequence: CDR1 SQVTM, CDR2 ANQGSEA. CDR3 bases: TGCAGCGTTGAACCCAGGGTAGGCACAGATACGCAGTATTTT. Its translation: CSVEPRVGTDTQYF.

This clonotype has just a few counts. The chain is built from TRBV20-1 and TRBJ2-7; D possibly corresponds to TRBD1 (5 bases). The length of the CDR3 is 15 residues. Trimming shortened V by 0 bases and J by 0 bases, and 12 bases separated the two germline ends. CDR1 and CDR2 from the germline V gene are DFQATT and SNEGSKA (reference sequence). The CDR3 is CSARDLQAFSYEQYF. CDR3 DNA: TGCAGTGCTAGAGATCTACAGGCTTTCTCCTACGAGCAGTACTTC.

The chain joins TRBV20-1 to TRBJ2-7, with D perhaps TRBD2 (7 bases). The germline V and J ends were trimmed by 3 bases and 0 bases, with 12 bases remaining between them. The germline gives CDR1 DFQATT, CDR2 SNEGSKA (reference sequence). CDR3 length: 14 residues. The CDR3 loop reads CSARIGGASYEQYF. The CDR3 coding sequence is TGCAGTGCTAGGATAGGGGGGGCCTCCTACGAGCAGTACTTC.

This clonotype has a handful of counts. This rearrangement joins TRBV30 to TRBJ2-5, with D hard to call. The CDR3 covers 10 residues. CDR1 is GTSNPN, CDR2 SVGIG, per germline (reference sequence). V dropped 2 bases and J dropped 5 bases, with 3 bases sitting between them. The CDR3 here is CAWSRETQYF. The CDR3 DNA follows: TGTGCCTGGAGTCGGGAGACCCAGTACTTC. Full variable domain (remainder filled in from reference TRBV30 and TRBJ2-5): SQTIHQWPATLVQPVGSPLSLECTVEGTSNPNLYWYRQAAGRGLQLLFYSVGIGQISSEVPQNLSASRPQDRQFILSSKKLLLSDSGFYLCAWSRETQYFGPGTRLLVL.

This clonotype has just a few counts. This rearrangement joins TRBV29-1 to TRBJ2-4, with D perhaps TRBD2 (6 bases). The J call is uncertain, as TRBJ2-7 better fits the DNA end. From germline, CDR1 is SQVTM and CDR2 ANQGSEA. This CDR3 is built from 12 residues. For the CDR3, the DNA is TGCAGCGCTGGGACGGGGGACGACGAGCAGTACTTC. Amino acid sequence: CSAGTGDDEQYF.

The gene calls are TRBV7-6 and TRBJ2-5; 11 positions match TRBD2. With 5 bases clipped from V and 4 bases from J, the junction kept 9 bases outside the gene matches. Germline CDR1 SGHVS, CDR2 FNYEAQ. This CDR3 spans 16 amino acids. CDR3 region: CASSTTAGTSGETQYF. The CDR3 DNA reads TGTGCCAGCAGCACAACTGCCGGGACTAGCGGAGAGACCCAGTACTTC.

This clonotype was counted only a few times. In nucleotides, the CDR3 is TGCAGTGCAGGGACGACTCAACATGGAGAGACCCAGTACTTC. This encodes CSAGTTQHGETQYF. The chain uses TRBV20-1 and TRBJ2-5; D tentatively reads TRBD1 or TRBD2 (5 bases each). V gave up 6 bases and J gave up 4 bases, with 18 bases separating them. This CDR3 has 14 residues. Germline V gene lookup returns CDR1 DFQATT and CDR2 SNEGSKA (reference sequence).

V gene TRBV6-6 combines with J gene TRBJ1-6; TRBD1 is a possible D gene (5 bases). CDR3 length: 14 amino acids. CDR1 is MNHNY, CDR2 SVGAGI, per germline (reference sequence). V was clipped by 7 bases and J by 10 bases, with 17 bases between them. The CDR3 bases are TGTGCCAGCATTTTACAGGCCACTACCTCACCCCTCCACTTT. As protein: CASILQATTSPLHF.